This TCR beta chain was obtained from a study of blood T cell repertoires in COVID-19. Whole-study context: Specimens from acute and convalescent COVID-19 originated in the United States, Italy and Spain. T cells, B-cell-depleted T cells, or PBMCs supplied cDNA or gDNA.

The CDR3 has 13 residues. Trimming cost V 5 bases and J 4 bases, with 8 bases left between them. Germline V CDR1 and CDR2: SEHNR, FQNEAQ (reference sequence). Original processing notes: How many nucleated cells were present was estimated from reference gene primer amplification. Profiled with immunoSEQ multiplex PCR; TCRdb holds only in-frame clones, not every one. V and J calls and clone size follow that table, whereas D and trimming were derived from the DNA. The sample carries 140,000 to 150,000 clones, over 70% recorded once. The chain joins TRBV7-9 to TRBJ2-2; D is unresolved. This receptor was taken from a man between 65 and 85 years old who had recovered from COVID-19. The specimen was peripheral blood. The CDR3 DNA is TGTGCCAGCAGCCTGCTAACCACCGGGGAGCTGTTTTTT. Its translation: CASSLLTTGELFF.